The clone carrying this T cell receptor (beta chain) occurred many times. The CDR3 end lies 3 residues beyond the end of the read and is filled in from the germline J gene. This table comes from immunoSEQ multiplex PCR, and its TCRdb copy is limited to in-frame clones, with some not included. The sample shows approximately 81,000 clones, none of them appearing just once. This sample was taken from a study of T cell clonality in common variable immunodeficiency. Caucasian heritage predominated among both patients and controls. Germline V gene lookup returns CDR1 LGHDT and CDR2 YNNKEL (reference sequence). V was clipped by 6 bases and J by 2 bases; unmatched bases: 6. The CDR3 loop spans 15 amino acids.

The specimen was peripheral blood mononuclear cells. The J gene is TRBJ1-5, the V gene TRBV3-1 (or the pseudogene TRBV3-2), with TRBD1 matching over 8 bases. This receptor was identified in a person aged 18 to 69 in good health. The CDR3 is CASRRQGAGNQPQHF. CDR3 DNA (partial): TGTGCCAGCAGACGCCAGGGGGCAGGCAATCAGCCC.